The next 18 T cell receptor beta chains were all read from a single sample in a study of regulatory T cells in long-lasting Graves disease. For TCR beta, libraries came from iRepertoire HTBI primers and Arm-PCR of CDR3 regions. Via MiXCR, TCRdb re-called the multiplex PCR reads, giving one row per CDR3 protein. The sample lists approximately 470,000 distinct CDR3 sequences, 20% seen once, with approximately 8% in the top ten. Time point: persistent/refractory GD, antithyroid drugs over 5 years with positive TRAb. Construction of the TCR library relied on RNA isolated from PBMCs. Sequences were derived from peripheral blood mononuclear cells (PBMCs), sampled when the disease was refractory, from a patient treated with antithyroid drugs. All receptors derive from a female donor with Graves disease.

This clonotype has just a few counts. This chain connects TRBV28 to TRBJ2-5; a weak D match, TRBD2 (6 bases). The CDR3 extends over 15 amino acids. V shed 2 bases and J shed 2 bases, with 12 bases lying between them. Germline V gene sequence: CDR1 MDHEN, CDR2 SYDVKM. CDR3: CASSLRTMGQETQYF. The DNA of the CDR3 is TGTGCCAGCAGTTTAAGGACTATGGGTCAAGAGACCCAGTACTTC.

Ten or more counts support this clonotype. The genes are TRBV6-2 or TRBV6-3 and TRBJ1-5; D is undetermined. The CDR3 extends over 14 amino acids. CDR1 and CDR2 from the germline V gene are MNHEY and SVGEGT. V lost 5 bases to trimming and J lost 5 bases, with 13 bases between them. For the CDR3, the DNA is TGTGCCAGCAGTGAATTTGGATTAGATCAGCCCCAGCATTTT. Translation gives CASSEFGLDQPQHF.

This clonotype showed up just a few times. The chain uses TRBV20-1 and TRBJ1-5; maybe TRBD1 (5 bases). This CDR3 is built from 14 residues. Trimming took 1 base from V and 0 from J, leaving 7 bases between them. Germline V CDR1 and CDR2: DFQATT, SNEGSKA (reference sequence). CDR3 protein: CSARAGLSNQPQHF. The CDR3 DNA sequence: TGCAGTGCTAGAGCGGGACTTAGCAATCAGCCCCAGCATTTT.

This clonotype was seen at least ten times. The V call is TRBV28, the J call TRBJ2-7; D remains ambiguous. Germline-derived CDR1 and CDR2 are MDHEN and SYDVKM. The V gene lost 4 bases and the J gene lost 3 bases, with 10 bases spanning the gap. CDR3 length: 13 amino acids. In DNA form, the CDR3 reads TGTGCCAGCAGTTACGGCAGGATCTACGAGCAGTACTTC. It yields the protein CASSYGRIYEQYF.

This clonotype showed up many times. V usage is TRBV2 and J usage is TRBJ2-7; D unclear. This CDR3 is 12 amino acids long. The V end was cut by 2 bases, the J end by 3 bases, with 5 bases between. Germline V gene sequence: CDR1 SNHLY, CDR2 FYNNEI. The CDR3 reads CASSEYGYEQYF. The DNA for the CDR3 is TGTGCCAGCAGTGAATACGGCTACGAGCAGTACTTC.

This sequence joins TRBV3-1 and TRBJ1-5; D might be TRBD1 (6 bases). Trimming removed 5 bases from V and 5 bases from J, with 19 bases in between. This CDR3 region has 16 residues. Germline values: CDR1 LGHDT, CDR2 YNNKEL (reference sequence). Here the CDR3 reads CASSERLGAGDQPQHF. The CDR3 DNA reads TGTGCCAGCAGCGAACGACTAGGGGCAGGGGATCAGCCCCAGCATTTT.

This chain uses TRBV28 with TRBJ1-1, with TRBD1 identical over 7 bases. V shed 7 bases, J shed 7 bases, and the junction held 9 bases outside the gene matches. This CDR3 is built from 13 residues. Looked up from germline, CDR1 is MDHEN and CDR2 is SYDVKM. CDR3 region: CASIRGGDFEAFF. In nucleotides, the CDR3 is TGTGCCAGCATTAGAGGGGGCGACTTTGAAGCTTTCTTT.

The chain uses TRBV6-5 and TRBJ1-1, with D tentatively TRBD1 (6 bases). Germline lookup yields CDR1 MNHEY and CDR2 SVGAGI. V was pared by 2 bases and J by 8 bases, with 15 bases between. The CDR3 length is 14 residues. CDR3 nucleotides: TGTGCCAGCAGTTACGTCCCTAGGGGGGCAGAAGCTTTCTTT. Protein: CASSYVPRGAEAFF.

This clonotype was seen a few times. The chain is built from TRBV19 and TRBJ2-2; 10 bases align to TRBD2. Germline CDR1 LNHDA, CDR2 SQIVND (reference sequence). The length of the CDR3 is 17 residues. Trimming cost V 5 bases and J 0 bases; bases outside gene matches: 6. The CDR3 loop reads CASSLLAGVANTGELFF. For the CDR3, the DNA is TGTGCCAGTAGTCTCCTAGCGGGAGTAGCGAACACCGGGGAGCTGTTTTTT.

This clonotype was counted between two and nine times. V usage is TRBV3-1 and J usage is TRBJ1-1; TRBD1 might be the D (6 bases). Trimming took off 6 bases at V and 3 bases at J, with 17 bases between the two ends. CDR1 and CDR2 (germline): LGHDT, YNNKEL (reference sequence). CDR3 length equals 15 residues. For the CDR3, the DNA is TGTGCCAGCAGTCTGTCCTACAGGGTAGACACTGAAGCTTTCTTT. This sequence encodes CASSLSYRVDTEAFF.

The rearrangement links TRBV10-3 to TRBJ2-7; 7 positions agree with TRBD1. After removal of 7 bases from V and 3 bases from J, the junction contained 6 bases not matched to a gene. CDR3 length: 13 amino acids. Germline V gives CDR1 ENHRY, CDR2 SYGVKD. CDR3 in amino acids: CAINPGTDYEQYF. The CDR3 DNA reads as TGTGCCATCAACCCAGGGACAGACTACGAGCAGTACTTC.

This clonotype was seen only a few times. The chain links TRBV5-1 to TRBJ2-7; 8 positions match TRBD2. The CDR3 has 15 residues. Germline V gene lookup returns CDR1 SGHRS and CDR2 YFSETQ. After removal of 2 bases from V and 5 bases from J, the junction contained 9 bases not matched to a gene. This CDR3 is CASSLAGVFGNEQYF. DNA of the CDR3: TGCGCCAGCAGCTTAGCGGGAGTTTTCGGCAACGAGCAGTACTTC.

This clonotype was found many times. The rearrangement uses TRBV24-1 and TRBJ1-2, with D perhaps TRBD1 (5 bases). With 2 bases removed from V and 8 bases from J, the gap between germline ends came to 14 bases. From germline, CDR1 is KGHDR and CDR2 SFDVKD. The length of the CDR3 is 14 residues. The CDR3 sequence: CATSDSRRASGYTF. The CDR3 nucleotides read TGTGCCACCAGTGATTCCCGCAGGGCCTCGGGCTACACCTTC.

DNA for the CDR3: TGTGCCAGCAGTTTACGGTCGGCCTCTGAAGCTTTCTTT. Residues: CASSLRSASEAFF. The chain has TRBV6-2 or TRBV6-3 and TRBJ1-1; D unclear. Germline CDR1 reads MNHEY; CDR2 reads SVGEGT. Trimming pared 4 bases from V and 6 bases from J, leaving 12 bases between. This CDR3 is 13 amino acids long.

A remark on this clonotype: A read error may explain this, as a much larger clone is one base away. This chain joins TRBV28 and TRBJ2-5; TRBD2 matches at 8 bases. The CDR3 sequence is 17 residues long. The germline CDR1 and CDR2 sequences are MDHEN and SYDVKM. The CDR3 reads CASSLGTRRTLQETQCF. CDR3 bases: TGTGCCAGCAGTCTAGGGACTAGGAGGACGTTACAAGAGACCCAGTGCTTC.

As concerns this clonotype: This sequence may be a read error, since a much larger clone differs from it by one base. This chain uses TRBV29-1 with TRBJ2-7; possible D gene TRBD1, 6 bases. CDR1 is SQVTM and CDR2 is ANQGSEA in the germline V gene. The CDR3 totals 12 residues. DNA for the CDR3: TGCAGCGTCCACGGGACAACCTACGGGCAGTACTTC. This encodes CSVHGTTYGQYF.

This clonotype was detected many times. The J gene is TRBJ2-5, the V gene TRBV28, with D perhaps matching TRBD1 (5 bases). This CDR3 has 15 amino acids. CDR1 is MDHEN and CDR2 is SYDVKM in the germline V gene. The V end lost 3 bases, the J end lost 5 bases, and 16 bases lay between the germline ends. The CDR3 loop reads CASSFQGRSWETQYF. CDR3 in DNA: TGTGCCAGCAGTTTCCAGGGTCGTTCATGGGAGACCCAGTACTTC.

This chain connects TRBV11-2 to TRBJ1-2; D gene unclear. The CDR3 covers 14 residues. The V end was cut by 1 base, the J end by 0 bases, with 6 bases between. In germline, CDR1 is SGHAT, CDR2 FQNNGV. CDR3 nucleotide sequence: TGTGCCAGCAGCTTAGTGATTTCTAACTATGGCTACACCTTC. Protein: CASSLVISNYGYTF.